The 24 T cell receptor beta chains presented below share a single source sample, sequenced in a study of cytomegalovirus exposure and HLA in healthy donors. A multiplex PCR was run with 60 Vbeta primers and 13 Jbeta primers. Only in-frame clones appear in the TCRdb table, and some are missing; sequencing was by immunoSEQ multiplex PCR. The data contain about 180,000 clones, 65% to 85% of them singletons. The specimen sequenced was PBMCs. These receptors were collected from a girl aged 5-17 years in good health and CMV-seropositive.

This clone was seen once. The chain carries TRBV28 and TRBJ1-1; D is possibly TRBD1 (5 bases). Germline loops: CDR1 MDHEN, CDR2 SYDVKM. This CDR3 is 16 amino acids long. V gave up 4 bases and J gave up 2 bases, with 17 bases separating them. The CDR3 DNA sequence: TGTGCCAGCAGTTATTTAGGGGTTCGAGGAAACACTGAAGCTTTCTTT. Translation gives CASSYLGVRGNTEAFF. Looking up the rest from reference TRBV28 and TRBJ1-1 gives the full variable domain: DVKVTQSSRYLVKRTGEKVFLECVQDMDHENMFWYRQDPGLGLRLIYFSYDVKMKEKGDIPEGYSVSREKKERFSLILESASTNQTSMYLCASSYLGVRGNTEAFFGQGTRLTVV.

This chain joins TRBV2 and TRBJ2-1; 11 bases are a match to TRBD2. J lost 5 bases, V lost 6 bases, and 9 bases had no gene match. This CDR3 has 16 residues. Germline CDR1 reads SNHLY; CDR2 reads FYNNEI. Here the CDR3 DNA reads TGTGCCAGCAGCCGACTTACTAGCGGGGGACACAATGAGCAGTTCTTC. Its translation is CASSRLTSGGHNEQFF.

This clone was seen more than once but under ten times. This chain connects TRBV4-1 to TRBJ2-1; possible D gene TRBD2, 6 bases. This CDR3 region has 16 residues. The germline V and J ends were trimmed by 4 bases and 8 bases, with 21 bases remaining between them. Germline CDR1 reads MGHRA; CDR2 reads YSYEKL. As DNA, the CDR3 is TGCGCCAGCAGCCCCTCAGAACTAGCAGTCTTCGATGAGCAGTTCTTC. Translation: CASSPSELAVFDEQFF.

The gene calls are TRBV9 and TRBJ2-6; a weak D match, TRBD1 (5 bases). The V gene lost 1 base and the J gene lost 2 bases, with 7 bases spanning the gap. Germline V gives CDR1 SGDLS, CDR2 YYNGEE. This CDR3 has 15 residues. This CDR3 reads CASSVLGAGANVLTF. In nucleotides, the CDR3 is TGTGCCAGCAGCGTACTAGGGGCTGGGGCCAACGTCCTGACTTTC.

The sample holds a few counts of this clone. The J gene is TRBJ2-2, the V gene TRBV5-4, with a weak D call TRBD1 (5 bases). This CDR3 has 15 residues. Germline CDR1 is SGHNT and CDR2 is YYREEE (reference sequence). Trimming pared 2 bases from V and 7 bases from J, leaving 15 bases between. The CDR3 reads CASSFLQGVGGELFF. The CDR3 DNA sequence: TGTGCCAGCAGCTTCCTGCAGGGCGTCGGCGGGGAGCTGTTTTTT.

The gene calls are TRBV19 and TRBJ2-1, with 13 nucleotides matching TRBD2. The CDR3 runs 15 residues. J lost 2 bases, V lost 9 bases, and 4 bases had no gene match. Germline CDR1 reads LNHDA; CDR2 reads SQIVND (reference sequence). Here the CDR3 DNA reads TGTGCCAGCACAGGGACTAGCGGGACCTACAATGAGCAGTTCTTC. It is translated as CASTGTSGTYNEQFF.

This chain connects TRBV5-1 to TRBJ1-1; D is ambiguous. Trimming removed 4 bases from V and 0 bases from J, with 10 bases in between. CDR1 and CDR2 (germline): SGHRS, YFSETQ. This CDR3 has 14 residues. The CDR3: CASSPLTVNTEAFF. For the CDR3, the DNA is TGCGCCAGCAGCCCTCTAACAGTGAACACTGAAGCTTTCTTT.

The chain has TRBV5-1 and TRBJ2-1, with 7 bases that match TRBD2. The V gene end was trimmed by 0 bases and the J gene end by 8 bases; junction bases not matched to a gene: 5. This CDR3 is 14 amino acids long. Germline-derived CDR1 and CDR2 are SGHRS and YFSETQ. CDR3 nucleotide sequence: TGCGCCAGCAGCTTGGGCTTAGGGAGGGATGAGCAGTTCTTC. Translation gives CASSLGLGRDEQFF.

The table lists this clone with a count of one. The chain uses TRBV30 and TRBJ1-5; 7 bases agree with TRBD1. The CDR3 is made up of 15 amino acids. CDR1 and CDR2 from the germline V gene are GTSNPN and SVGIG (reference sequence). V gave up 1 base and J gave up 3 bases; unmatched junction bases: 6. The CDR3: CAWSGVTGYNQPQHF. For the CDR3, the DNA is TGTGCCTGGAGTGGGGTGACAGGGTACAATCAGCCCCAGCATTTT.

The rearrangement uses TRBV27 and TRBJ2-3; the match to TRBD2 covers 8 bases. CDR3 size: 16 residues. J was trimmed by 2 bases and V by 6 bases; bases with no gene match: 10. The V gene's germline CDR1 is MNHEY and CDR2 SMNVEV (reference sequence). This CDR3 is CASRILAGGHTDTQYF. CDR3 DNA: TGTGCCAGCAGGATCCTAGCGGGTGGTCACACAGATACGCAGTATTTT.

The chain employs TRBV7-2 and TRBJ2-7; D uncertain. V lost 2 bases, J lost 2 bases, and 7 bases lay in between. The CDR3 totals 13 residues. Germline CDR1 SGHTA, CDR2 FQGNSA. The CDR3 DNA is TGTGCCAGCAGCTTATCAGTGGCCTACGAGCAGTACTTC. It encodes CASSLSVAYEQYF.

The chain uses TRBV30 and TRBJ1-4, with 11 bases aligning to TRBD1. CDR1 is GTSNPN and CDR2 is SVGIG in the germline V gene (reference sequence). V was pared by 1 base and J by 10 bases, with 5 bases of the junction left unmatched. The CDR3 extends over 14 amino acids. The CDR3 here is CAWSGSDRGRKLFF. In DNA, the CDR3 is TGTGCCTGGAGTGGGTCGGACAGGGGGCGAAAACTGTTTTTT.

The chain joins TRBV15 to TRBJ1-1; perhaps TRBD1 as D (5 bases). Trimming shortened V by 1 base and J by 3 bases, and 15 bases separated the two germline ends. Looked up from germline, CDR1 is LNHNV and CDR2 is YYDKDF (reference sequence). The CDR3 totals 16 residues. This CDR3 is CATSRGVQGGHTEAFF. In DNA form, the CDR3 reads TGTGCCACCAGCAGAGGGGTCCAGGGAGGGCACACTGAAGCTTTCTTT.

The chain links TRBV30 to TRBJ1-2, with D hard to call. Trimming pared 0 bases from V and 4 bases from J, leaving 9 bases between. Germline V lookup: CDR1 GTSNPN, CDR2 SVGIG (reference sequence). The CDR3 extends over 13 amino acids. CDR3 region: CAWSVPRPYGYTF. The DNA for the CDR3 is TGTGCCTGGAGTGTACCGCGTCCCTATGGCTACACCTTC.

The genes are TRBV9 and TRBJ1-1; the match to TRBD1 covers 8 bases. J gave up 3 bases and V 3 bases, and 4 bases lay outside the gene matches. Germline CDR1 and CDR2: SGDLS and YYNGEE. The CDR3 is 14 residues long. The CDR3 spells CASSEGQVYTEAFF. CDR3 nucleotide sequence: TGTGCCAGCAGCGAGGGACAGGTCTACACTGAAGCTTTCTTT.

This sequence joins TRBV21-1 and TRBJ2-1; the table's TRBD1 call for D was not verified on the DNA. TRBV21-1 is a pseudogene locus. This CDR3 has 15 amino acids. The CDR3 DNA sequence: TGTGCCAGCAGCAAAGAGGGACAGGGTCGCGATGAGCAGTTCTTC. It codes for CASSKEGQGRDEQFF.

The chain recombines TRBV30 with TRBJ2-1; D perhaps matches TRBD1 (5 bases). Germline loops: CDR1 GTSNPN, CDR2 SVGIG (reference sequence). The CDR3 runs to 15 residues. Trimming left V 1 base short and J 3 bases short, with 13 bases between. DNA of the CDR3: TGTGCCTGGAGTGCTTTTTCAGGGCTCTACAATGAGCAGTTCTTC. Amino acids: CAWSAFSGLYNEQFF.

V gene TRBV5-1 combines with J gene TRBJ2-7; D perhaps matches TRBD1 (6 bases). The V end lost 2 bases, the J end lost 3 bases, and 9 bases lay between the germline ends. This CDR3 comprises 13 residues. Germline loops: CDR1 SGHRS, CDR2 YFSETQ. The CDR3: CASSFQGNYEQYF. Here the CDR3 DNA reads TGCGCCAGCAGCTTCCAGGGGAACTACGAGCAGTACTTC.

In nucleotides, the CDR3 is TGTGCCAGCAGCGCCGCCGGGACAGGGTATGGCTACACCTTC. Translation: CASSAAGTGYGYTF. J is TRBJ1-2 and V is TRBV7-2; 9 bases are shared with TRBD1. The germline V gene has CDR1 SGHTA and CDR2 FQGNSA. V lost 5 bases to trimming and J lost 5 bases; unmatched junction nucleotides: 6. The CDR3 is 14 residues long.

This clone came up a few times. V usage is TRBV4-1 and J usage is TRBJ2-1, with 8 bases that match TRBD2. This CDR3 region has 15 residues. Germline CDR1 MGHRA, CDR2 YSYEKL. V dropped 5 bases and J dropped 6; count of bases not matched to a gene: 9. The DNA for the CDR3 is TGCGCCAGCAGCGGGAGCGGGAGAGGATTCAATGAGCAGTTCTTC. Protein sequence: CASSGSGRGFNEQFF.

The chain employs TRBV27 and TRBJ1-2, with D possibly being TRBD1 (6 bases). This CDR3 comprises 16 residues. The germline V and J ends were trimmed by 3 bases and 1 base, with 15 bases remaining between them. CDR1 MNHEY and CDR2 SMNVEV come from the germline V gene (reference sequence). The CDR3 loop reads CASSFGRLGGNYGYTF. DNA for the CDR3: TGTGCCAGCAGTTTTGGCAGGCTAGGGGGTAACTATGGCTACACCTTC.

The V and J genes are TRBV30 and TRBJ2-2, with 9 bases lining up with TRBD1. The CDR3 length is 16 residues. J lost 2 bases, V lost 0 bases, and 4 bases had no gene match. Looked up from germline, CDR1 is GTSNPN and CDR2 is SVGIG (reference sequence). The DNA for the CDR3 is TGTGCCTGGAGTGTAACGACAGGGGGTAACACCGGGGAGCTGTTTTTT. Translated, it gives CAWSVTTGGNTGELFF.

This chain joins TRBV19 and TRBJ1-2, with TRBD1 as a possible D gene (5 bases). V was cut by 3 bases and J by 2 bases, with 19 bases left in between. This CDR3 has 17 residues. Germline V gene sequence: CDR1 LNHDA, CDR2 SQIVND (reference sequence). The CDR3 region has the DNA TGTGCCAGTAGTATCACGATCGGTAGGGGTTTGAACTATGGCTACACCTTC. This translates into CASSITIGRGLNYGYTF.

This chain uses TRBV5-4 with TRBJ2-3, with 8 bases aligning to TRBD2. CDR1 is SGHNT and CDR2 is YYREEE in the germline V gene (reference sequence). The trim removed 4 bases at V and 4 bases at J, leaving 8 bases unmatched. This CDR3 has 15 residues. This CDR3 is CASSPGLEKADTQYF. DNA for the CDR3: TGTGCCAGCAGCCCGGGACTAGAGAAGGCAGATACGCAGTATTTT.